Below are 11 T cell receptor beta chains sequenced from a single sample in a study of shared clonotypes between healthy human individuals. The table came from immunoSEQ multiplex PCR; TCRdb's copy has only in-frame clones and leaves some out. The sample includes 1.6 million or so clones, approximately 98.5% of them seen just once. Sample: naive CD4+ T cells sorted from blood. Sample subset: CD45RA+ positively selected. These receptors all stem from a young man in good health.

The chain has TRBV9 and TRBJ2-7; tentative D call: TRBD2 (6 bases). This CDR3 spans 13 amino acids. Germline V gives CDR1 SGDLS, CDR2 YYNGEE. The ends were cut back, 4 bases at V and 6 bases at J, with 14 bases in the middle. The CDR3: CASSPGGLGEQYF. The CDR3 nucleotides are TGTGCCAGCAGCCCCGGAGGGCTGGGCGAGCAGTACTTC. The full variable domain, in which reference TRBV9 and TRBJ2-7 provide the parts outside the CDR3, is DSGVTQTPKHLITATGQRVTLRCSPRSGDLSVYWYQQSLDQGLQFLIQYYNGEERAKGNILERFSAQQFPDLHSELNLSSLELGDSALYFCASSPGGLGEQYFGPGTRLTVT.

The genes are TRBV6-1 and TRBJ2-5; D not resolved. The germline V gene encodes CDR1 MNHNS and CDR2 SASEGT. Trimming stripped 6 bases from V and 4 bases from J, with 9 bases between. CDR3 length equals 12 residues. The CDR3 region is CASSHGRETQYF. In nucleotides, the CDR3 is TGTGCCAGCAGCCATGGGCGAGAGACCCAGTACTTC.

V gene TRBV19 combines with J gene TRBJ2-3; 7 bases fit TRBD1. V lost 7 bases, J lost 6 bases, and 10 bases stayed unmatched. The CDR3 has 14 residues. From germline, CDR1 is LNHDA and CDR2 SQIVND (reference sequence). DNA for the CDR3: TGTGCCAGTACTACGAGGGGGCCGGACGATACGCAGTATTTT. Translating it yields CASTTRGPDDTQYF. Combining the CDR3 with reference TRBV19 and TRBJ2-3 gives the whole variable domain DGGITQSPKYLFRKEGQNVTLSCEQNLNHDAMYWYRQDPGQGLRLIYYSQIVNDFQKGDIAEGYSVSREKKESFPLTVTSAQKNPTAFYLCASTTRGPDDTQYFGPGTRLTVL.

This chain connects TRBV18 to TRBJ1-1; D gene unclear. The CDR3 runs to 15 residues. Deletions cut 0 bases from V and 1 base from J, with 9 bases between. The germline CDR1 and CDR2 sequences are KGHSH and LQKENI. The CDR3: CASSPPSRQNTEAFF. The DNA for the CDR3 is TGTGCCAGCTCACCACCGTCCAGACAGAACACTGAAGCTTTCTTT.

The genes are TRBV28 and TRBJ1-5, with D hard to call. Germline V gene sequence: CDR1 MDHEN, CDR2 SYDVKM. The length of the CDR3 is 17 residues. V was trimmed by 7 bases and J by 5 bases, leaving 24 bases between them. Here the CDR3 DNA reads TGTGCCAGCAAGGTCAGAGGACGAATAGATCCCGATCAGCCCCAGCATTTT. Encoded protein: CASKVRGRIDPDQPQHF.

This clone was counted once. The rearrangement joins TRBV5-1 to TRBJ2-1; 7 bases map to TRBD2. With V trimmed by 4 bases and J by 8 bases, 9 bases remained unmatched. The CDR3 has 14 residues. The germline V gene has CDR1 SGHRS and CDR2 YFSETQ. In DNA, the CDR3 is TGCGCCAGCAGCCCCGCGGCGGGAGCTCATGAGCAGTTCTTC. Encoded protein: CASSPAAGAHEQFF.

The V and J genes are TRBV19 and TRBJ2-1; 11 bases line up with TRBD2. CDR3 length: 14 amino acids. The ends lost 7 bases at V and 9 bases at J; junction bases unmatched: 8. Germline lookup yields CDR1 LNHDA and CDR2 SQIVND (reference sequence). CDR3 amino acids: CASTIAGGQGEQFF. DNA for the CDR3: TGTGCCAGTACCATAGCGGGAGGGCAGGGTGAGCAGTTCTTC.

This chain links TRBV18 with TRBJ1-2; 7 bases agree with TRBD1. Germline CDR1 KGHSH, CDR2 LQKENI. J was trimmed by 3 bases and V by 2 bases; bases with no gene match: 9. The CDR3 sequence is 16 residues long. The CDR3 nucleotides read TGTGCCAGCTCACCAGTTCCTACAGGGGTGGACTATGGCTACACCTTC. Its protein product is CASSPVPTGVDYGYTF.

J is TRBJ1-2 and V is TRBV5-1; the match to TRBD1 covers 9 bases. The CDR3 totals 18 residues. Germline CDR1 SGHRS, CDR2 YFSETQ. V trimming: 1 base; J trimming: 1 base; junction bases outside the gene matches: 11. The CDR3 loop reads CASSLSGQGTDVNYGYTF. DNA for the CDR3: TGCGCCAGCAGCTTGTCTGGACAGGGGACAGATGTTAACTATGGCTACACCTTC.

The chain recombines TRBV4-1 with TRBJ1-2; 7 positions match TRBD1. This CDR3 region has 15 residues. The junction had 10 bases not matched to a gene; V was cut back by 1 base and J by 8 bases. CDR1 and CDR2 from the germline V gene are MGHRA and YSYEKL. The CDR3 DNA reads TGCGCCAGCAGCCAAGGTCCAGGGACAGCGCAGGGCTACACCTTC. The encoded protein is CASSQGPGTAQGYTF.

Here the CDR3 reads CAWRARETQYF. DNA for the CDR3: TGTGCCTGGAGGGCTCGGGAGACCCAGTACTTC. The chain is built from TRBV30 and TRBJ2-5, with D uncertain. Trimming took off 3 bases at V and 5 bases at J, with 7 bases between the two ends. Germline V gene data show CDR1 as GTSNPN and CDR2 as SVGIG (reference sequence). The CDR3 loop spans 11 amino acids.